This TCR beta chain came from a study of blood T cell repertoires in COVID-19. Whole-study context: The samples span acute and convalescent COVID-19 from the United States, Italy and Spain. T cells, B-cell-depleted T cells, or PBMCs provided the cDNA or gDNA that served as material.

Per the study methods: The authors estimated nucleated cell counts from reference gene primer amplification. The assay was immunoSEQ multiplex PCR, and TCRdb's table has in-frame clones only and misses some. V and J calls and clone size are as listed in that table; D and trimming were resolved from the DNA. The sample contains some 140,000 clones, over 80% of which appear only once. Trimming removed 2 bases at V and 1 base at J, with 5 bases between. The CDR3 sequence is 13 residues long. CDR1 and CDR2 (germline): MNHNY, SVGAGI (reference sequence). The receptor was isolated from a man between 45 and 60 years old with active COVID-19. The genes are TRBV6-6 and TRBJ1-1; D remains unclear. The sample taken for sequencing was peripheral blood. DNA of the CDR3: TGTGCCAGCAGTTACCTTTCGAACACTGAAGCTTTCTTT. Its protein is CASSYLSNTEAFF.